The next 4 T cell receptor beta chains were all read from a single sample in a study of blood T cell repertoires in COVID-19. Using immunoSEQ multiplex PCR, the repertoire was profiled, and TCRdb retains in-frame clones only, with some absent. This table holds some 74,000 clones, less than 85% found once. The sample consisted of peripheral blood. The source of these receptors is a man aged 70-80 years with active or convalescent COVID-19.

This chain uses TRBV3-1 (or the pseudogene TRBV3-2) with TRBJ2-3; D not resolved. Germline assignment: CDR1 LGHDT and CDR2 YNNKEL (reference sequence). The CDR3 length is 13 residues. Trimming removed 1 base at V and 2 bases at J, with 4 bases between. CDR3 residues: CASSQGPTDTQYF. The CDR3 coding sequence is TGTGCCAGCAGCCAAGGGCCCACAGATACGCAGTATTTT.

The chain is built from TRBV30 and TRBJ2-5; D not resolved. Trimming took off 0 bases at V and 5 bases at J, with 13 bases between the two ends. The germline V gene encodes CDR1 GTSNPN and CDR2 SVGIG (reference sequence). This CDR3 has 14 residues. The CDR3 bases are TGTGCCTGGAGTGTCCCTATAATACGGGAGACCCAGTACTTC. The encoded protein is CAWSVPIIRETQYF.

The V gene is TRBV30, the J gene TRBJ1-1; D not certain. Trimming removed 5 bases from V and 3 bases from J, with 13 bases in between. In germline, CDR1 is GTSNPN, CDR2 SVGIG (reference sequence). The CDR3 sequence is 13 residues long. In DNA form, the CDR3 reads TGTGCCTGGGCTTTCGTTTCGGACACTGAAGCTTTCTTT. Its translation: CAWAFVSDTEAFF.

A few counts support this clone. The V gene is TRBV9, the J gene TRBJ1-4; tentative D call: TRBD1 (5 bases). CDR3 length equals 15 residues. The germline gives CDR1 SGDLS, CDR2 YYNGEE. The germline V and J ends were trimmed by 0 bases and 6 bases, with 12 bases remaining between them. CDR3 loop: CASSVEGSGDEKLFF. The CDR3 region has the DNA TGTGCCAGCAGCGTAGAGGGGTCGGGTGATGAAAAACTGTTTTTT.